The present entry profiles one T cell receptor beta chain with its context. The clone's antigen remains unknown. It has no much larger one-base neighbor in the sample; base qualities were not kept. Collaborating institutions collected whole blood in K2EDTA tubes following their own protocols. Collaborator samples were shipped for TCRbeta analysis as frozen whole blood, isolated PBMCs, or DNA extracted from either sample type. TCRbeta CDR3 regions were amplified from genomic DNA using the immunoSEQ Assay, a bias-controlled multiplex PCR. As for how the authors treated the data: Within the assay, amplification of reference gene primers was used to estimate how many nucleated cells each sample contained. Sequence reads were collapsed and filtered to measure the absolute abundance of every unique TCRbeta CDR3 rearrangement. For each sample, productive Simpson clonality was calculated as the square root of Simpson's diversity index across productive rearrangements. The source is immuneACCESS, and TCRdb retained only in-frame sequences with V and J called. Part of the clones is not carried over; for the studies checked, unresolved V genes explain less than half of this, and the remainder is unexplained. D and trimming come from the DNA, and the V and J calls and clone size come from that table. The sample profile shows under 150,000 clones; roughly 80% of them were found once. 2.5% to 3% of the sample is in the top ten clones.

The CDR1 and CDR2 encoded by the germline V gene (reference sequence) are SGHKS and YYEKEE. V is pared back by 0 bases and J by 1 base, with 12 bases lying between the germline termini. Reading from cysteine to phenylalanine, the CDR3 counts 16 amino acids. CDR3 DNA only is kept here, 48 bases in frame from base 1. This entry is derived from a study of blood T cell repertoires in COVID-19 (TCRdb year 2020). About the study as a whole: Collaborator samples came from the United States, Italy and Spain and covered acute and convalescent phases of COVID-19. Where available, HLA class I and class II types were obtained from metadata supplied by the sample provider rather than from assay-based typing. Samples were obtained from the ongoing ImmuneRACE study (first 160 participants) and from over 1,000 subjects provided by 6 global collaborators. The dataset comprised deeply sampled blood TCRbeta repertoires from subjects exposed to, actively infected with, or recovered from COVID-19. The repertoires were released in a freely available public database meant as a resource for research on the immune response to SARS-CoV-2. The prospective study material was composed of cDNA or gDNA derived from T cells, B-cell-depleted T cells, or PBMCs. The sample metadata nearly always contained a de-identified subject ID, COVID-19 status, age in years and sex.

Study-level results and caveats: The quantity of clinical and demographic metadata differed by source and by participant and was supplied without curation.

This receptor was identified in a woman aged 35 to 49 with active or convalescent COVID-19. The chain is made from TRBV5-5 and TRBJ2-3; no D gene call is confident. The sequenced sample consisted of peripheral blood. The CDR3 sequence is CASSLASLPGTDTQYF. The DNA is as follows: TGTGCCAGCAGCTTGGCCTCTCTGCCAGGCACAGATACGCAGTATTTT.